Listed below are T cell receptor beta chains from one sample, sequenced in a study of blood T cell repertoires in COVID-19. The protocol was immunoSEQ multiplex PCR, while the TCRdb copy is restricted to in-frame clones and leaves out a portion. Seen here are tens of thousands of clones, approximately 86% observed once, and the top ten hold 60% to 80%. The sequencing sample was made of peripheral blood. All receptors derive from an older man with acute or convalescent COVID-19. CDR3s include the opening cysteine and the closing phenylalanine or tryptophan. The D gene is left open where the match is weak. Clone size, where shown, is once, few, many, or a class for clones that have expanded.

j_call	d_call	clone_size	v_call	cdr3_aa	cdr3_nt
TRBJ2-1	-	-	TRBV19	CASSMVRYNEQFF	TGTGCCAGTAGTATGGTTCGGTACAATGAGCAGTTCTTC
TRBJ2-7	TRBD1	-	TRBV6-2/TRBV6-3	CASSSGQIDEQYF	TGTGCCAGCAGTTCGGGACAGATAGACGAGCAGTACTTC
TRBJ1-6	TRBD1	-	TRBV30	CAWGPGQGNSPLHF	TGTGCCTGGGGACCGGGACAGGGTAATTCACCCCTCCACTTT
TRBJ2-1	-	-	TRBV30	CAWSDPTRHDEQFF	TGTGCCTGGAGTGACCCGACTAGACACGATGAGCAGTTCTTC
TRBJ2-3	TRBD1	-	TRBV29-1	CSVEQGFPTDTQYF	TGCAGCGTGGAACAGGGGTTCCCCACAGATACGCAGTATTTT
TRBJ2-5	TRBD1	-	TRBV24-1	CATSGTGMETQYF	TGTGCCACCAGTGGGACAGGAATGGAGACCCAGTACTTC
TRBJ1-2	-	-	TRBV25-1	CASSEDLTGNYGYTF	TGTGCCAGCAGTGAAGACCTGACAGGAAACTATGGCTACACCTTC
TRBJ1-1	-	-	TRBV6-5	CASRSRVSETEAFF	TGTGCCAGCAGATCCAGGGTATCGGAAACTGAAGCTTTCTTT
TRBJ1-2	TRBD1	-	TRBV6-5	CASIVPGQLYGYTF	TGTGCCAGCATTGTCCCGGGACAGCTCTATGGCTACACCTTC
TRBJ1-4	-	few	TRBV6-1	CASSEAGGREKLFF	TGTGCCAGCAGTGAAGCAGGGGGTAGAGAAAAACTGTTTTTT
TRBJ1-1	-	-	TRBV7-2	CASSLLRVANTEAFF	TGTGCCAGCAGCCTCCTCCGGGTGGCGAACACTGAAGCTTTCTTT
TRBJ2-3	TRBD2	-	TRBV29-1	CSVEGLGLDTQYF	TGCAGCGTTGAGGGACTAGGGTTGGATACGCAGTATTTT
TRBJ2-2	TRBD2	-	TRBV10-1	CASSESGGGGIGELFF	TGCGCCAGCAGTGAGTCGGGGGGGGGAGGGATCGGGGAGCTGTTTTTT
TRBJ2-7	TRBD2	-	TRBV30	CAWSWGEGEQYF	TGTGCCTGGAGTTGGGGGGAGGGCGAGCAGTACTTC
TRBJ1-5	-	-	TRBV19	CASSIDVGWGDRPQHF	TGTGCCAGTAGTATAGATGTCGGTTGGGGAGATCGGCCCCAGCATTTT
TRBJ2-1	-	-	TRBV13	CASSRQGVEQFF	TGTGCCAGCAGCCGTCAAGGGGTTGAGCAGTTCTTC